The sequence of this T cell receptor beta chain was determined in a study of blood T cell repertoires in COVID-19. Across the study: Some COVID-19 samples were acute and others convalescent; all came from the United States, Italy and Spain. Nucleic acid was either cDNA or gDNA, and it came from T cells, B-cell-depleted T cells, or PBMCs.

Original analysis: Nucleated cell number was recorded as an estimate derived from reference gene primer amplification. Clones were sequenced by immunoSEQ multiplex PCR, and TCRdb holds only the in-frame ones, with some missing. V, J and clone size were drawn from that table, and D and trimming were deduced from the DNA. Found here are over 200,000 clones, 80% to 90% of them singletons; the top ten hold roughly 20%. Trimming took off 8 bases at V and 2 bases at J, with 13 bases between the two ends. Per germline, CDR1 GTSNPN and CDR2 SVGIG (reference sequence). The CDR3 sequence is 13 residues long. The receptor was isolated from a woman older than 75 with active or convalescent COVID-19. V and J are TRBV30 and TRBJ2-1, with D possibly TRBD2 on 5 matching bases. The material sequenced was peripheral blood. In DNA form, the CDR3 reads TGTGCCGGGCGGGCGAAAGCCTACAATGAGCAGTTCTTC. Translated: CAGRAKAYNEQFF.